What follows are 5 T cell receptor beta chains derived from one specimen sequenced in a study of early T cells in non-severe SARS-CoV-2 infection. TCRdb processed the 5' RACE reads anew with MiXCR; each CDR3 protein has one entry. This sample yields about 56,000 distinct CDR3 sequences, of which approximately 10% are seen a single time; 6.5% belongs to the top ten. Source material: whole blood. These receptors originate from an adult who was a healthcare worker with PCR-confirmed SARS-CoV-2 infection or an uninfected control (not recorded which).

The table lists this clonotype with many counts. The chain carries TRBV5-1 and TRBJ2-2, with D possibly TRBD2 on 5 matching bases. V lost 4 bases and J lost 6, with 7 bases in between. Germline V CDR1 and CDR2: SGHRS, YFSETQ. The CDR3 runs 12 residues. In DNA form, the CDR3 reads TGCGCCAGCAGCACCGGGGCCGGGGAGCTGTTTTTT. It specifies CASSTGAGELFF.

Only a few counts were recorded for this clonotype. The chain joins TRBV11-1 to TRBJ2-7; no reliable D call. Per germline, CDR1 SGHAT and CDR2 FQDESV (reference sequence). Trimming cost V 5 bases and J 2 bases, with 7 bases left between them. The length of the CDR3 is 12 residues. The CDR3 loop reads CASSPATYEQYF. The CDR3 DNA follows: TGTGCCAGCAGCCCCGCAACCTACGAGCAGTACTTC.

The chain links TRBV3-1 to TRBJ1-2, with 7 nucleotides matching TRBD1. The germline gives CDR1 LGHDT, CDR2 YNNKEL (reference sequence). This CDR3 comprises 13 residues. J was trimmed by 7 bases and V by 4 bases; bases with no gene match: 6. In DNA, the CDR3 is TGTGCCAGCAGCCGAGACAGGGAAGCTGGCTACACCTTC. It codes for CASSRDREAGYTF.

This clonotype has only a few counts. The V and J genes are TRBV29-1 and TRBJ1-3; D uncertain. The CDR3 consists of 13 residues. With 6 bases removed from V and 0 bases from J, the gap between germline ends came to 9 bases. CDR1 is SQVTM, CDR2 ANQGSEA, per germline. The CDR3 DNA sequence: TGCAGCGTCAAATTTAGCTCTGGAAACACCATATATTTT. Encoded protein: CSVKFSSGNTIYF.

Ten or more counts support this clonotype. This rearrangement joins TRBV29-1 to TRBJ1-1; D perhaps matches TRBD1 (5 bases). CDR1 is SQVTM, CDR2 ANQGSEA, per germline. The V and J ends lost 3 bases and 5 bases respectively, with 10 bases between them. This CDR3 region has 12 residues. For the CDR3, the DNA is TGCAGCGTTGAGAAGGGGTGGACTGAAGCTTTCTTT. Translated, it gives CSVEKGWTEAFF.